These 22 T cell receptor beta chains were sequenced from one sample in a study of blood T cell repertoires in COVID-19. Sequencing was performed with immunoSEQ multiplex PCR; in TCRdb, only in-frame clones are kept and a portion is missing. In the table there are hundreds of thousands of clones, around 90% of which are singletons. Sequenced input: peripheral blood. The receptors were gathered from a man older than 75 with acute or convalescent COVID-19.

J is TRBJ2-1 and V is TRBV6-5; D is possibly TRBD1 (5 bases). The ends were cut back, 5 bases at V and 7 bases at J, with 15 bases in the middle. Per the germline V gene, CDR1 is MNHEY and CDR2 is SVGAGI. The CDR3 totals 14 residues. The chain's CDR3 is CASSLLRRDNEQFF. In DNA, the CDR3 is TGTGCCAGCAGTCTCCTCCGCAGGGATAATGAGCAGTTCTTC.

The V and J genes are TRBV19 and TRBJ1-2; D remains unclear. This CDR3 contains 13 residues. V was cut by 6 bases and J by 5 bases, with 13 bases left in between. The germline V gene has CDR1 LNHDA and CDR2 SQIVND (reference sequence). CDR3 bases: TGTGCCAGTAGCCCTGCCGGACTTTATGGCTACACCTTC. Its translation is CASSPAGLYGYTF.

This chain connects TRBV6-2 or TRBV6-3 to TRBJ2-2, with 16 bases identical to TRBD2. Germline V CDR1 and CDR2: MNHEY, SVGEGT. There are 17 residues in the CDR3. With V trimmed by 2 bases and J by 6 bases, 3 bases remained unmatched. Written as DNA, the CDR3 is TGTGCCAGCAGTTACGAGGGACTAGCGGGGGGGTCCGGGGAGCTGTTTTTT. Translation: CASSYEGLAGGSGELFF.

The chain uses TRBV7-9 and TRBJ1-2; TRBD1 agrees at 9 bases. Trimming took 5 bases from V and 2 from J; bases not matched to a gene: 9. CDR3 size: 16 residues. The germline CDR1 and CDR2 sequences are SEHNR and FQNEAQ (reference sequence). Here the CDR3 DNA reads TGTGCCAGCAGCCCTCCCTCGACAGGGGGGAACTATGGCTACACCTTC. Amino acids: CASSPPSTGGNYGYTF.

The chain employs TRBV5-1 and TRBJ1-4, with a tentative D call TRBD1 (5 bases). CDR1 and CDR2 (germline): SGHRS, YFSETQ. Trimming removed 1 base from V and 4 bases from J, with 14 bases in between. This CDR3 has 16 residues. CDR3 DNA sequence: TGCGCCAGCAGCTTGAGTCCGGGACTCCTTAATGAAAAACTGTTTTTT. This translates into CASSLSPGLLNEKLFF.

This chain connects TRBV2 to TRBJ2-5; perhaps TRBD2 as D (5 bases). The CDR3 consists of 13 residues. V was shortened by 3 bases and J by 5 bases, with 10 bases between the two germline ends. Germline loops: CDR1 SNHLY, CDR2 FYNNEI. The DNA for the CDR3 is TGTGCCAGCAGTGATCCAGGAGGCGAGACCCAGTACTTC. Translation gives CASSDPGGETQYF. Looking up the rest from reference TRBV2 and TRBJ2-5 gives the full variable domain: EPEVTQTPSHQVTQMGQEVILRCVPISNHLYFYWYRQILGQKVEFLVSFYNNEISEKSEIFDDQFSVERPDGSNFTLKIRSTKLEDSAMYFCASSDPGGETQYFGPGTRLLVL.

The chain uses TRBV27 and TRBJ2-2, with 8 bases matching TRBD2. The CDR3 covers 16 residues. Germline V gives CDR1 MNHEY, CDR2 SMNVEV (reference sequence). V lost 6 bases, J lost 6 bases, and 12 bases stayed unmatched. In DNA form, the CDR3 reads TGTGCCAGCAGATTGGCGGGAGGCCCGGGGGCCGGGGAGCTGTTTTTT. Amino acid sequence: CASRLAGGPGAGELFF.

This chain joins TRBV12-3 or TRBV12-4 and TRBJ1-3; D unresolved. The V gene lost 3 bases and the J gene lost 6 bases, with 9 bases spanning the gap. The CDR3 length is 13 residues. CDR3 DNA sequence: TGTGCCAGCAGTTTTTACGCAGTAAACACCATATATTTT. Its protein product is CASSFYAVNTIYF.

CDR3 nucleotides: TGCGCCAGCAGCGGGCCGTTCGCAACTAATGAAAAACTGTTTTTT. Its translation: CASSGPFATNEKLFF. The genes are TRBV4-1 and TRBJ1-4; D is uncertain. CDR1 is MGHRA and CDR2 is YSYEKL in the germline V gene. V lost 5 bases to trimming and J lost 0 bases, with 10 bases between them. The length of the CDR3 is 15 residues.

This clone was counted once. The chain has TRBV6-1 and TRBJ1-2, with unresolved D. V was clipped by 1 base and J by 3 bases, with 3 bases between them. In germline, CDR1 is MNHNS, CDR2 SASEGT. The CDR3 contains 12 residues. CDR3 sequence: CASSEVDYGYTF. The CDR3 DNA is TGTGCCAGCAGTGAAGTAGACTATGGCTACACCTTC.

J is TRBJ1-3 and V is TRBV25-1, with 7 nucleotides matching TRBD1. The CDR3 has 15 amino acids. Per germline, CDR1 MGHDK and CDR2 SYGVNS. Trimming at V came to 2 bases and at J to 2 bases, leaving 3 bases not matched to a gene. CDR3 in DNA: TGTGCCAGCAGTGAAGACACAGGGGCTGGAAACACCATATATTTT. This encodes CASSEDTGAGNTIYF.

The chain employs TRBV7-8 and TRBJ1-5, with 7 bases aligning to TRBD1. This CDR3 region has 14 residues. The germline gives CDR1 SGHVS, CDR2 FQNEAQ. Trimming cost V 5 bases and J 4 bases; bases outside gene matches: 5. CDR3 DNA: TGTGCCAGCAGCCACGACAGGGCGAATCAGCCCCAGCATTTT. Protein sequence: CASSHDRANQPQHF.

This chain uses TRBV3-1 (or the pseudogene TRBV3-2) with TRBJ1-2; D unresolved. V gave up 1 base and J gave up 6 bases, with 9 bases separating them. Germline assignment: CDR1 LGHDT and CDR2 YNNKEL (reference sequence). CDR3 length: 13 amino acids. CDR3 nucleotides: TGTGCCAGCAGCCAAGTGGAGGTTCATGGCTACACCTTC. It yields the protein CASSQVEVHGYTF.

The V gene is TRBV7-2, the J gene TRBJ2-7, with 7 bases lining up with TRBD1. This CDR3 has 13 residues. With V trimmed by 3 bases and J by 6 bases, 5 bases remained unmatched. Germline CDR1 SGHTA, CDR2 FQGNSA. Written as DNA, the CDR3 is TGTGCCAGCAGCTTCGACAGGGCCAGCGAGCAGTACTTC. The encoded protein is CASSFDRASEQYF. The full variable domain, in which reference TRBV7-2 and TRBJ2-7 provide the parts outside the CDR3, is GAGVSQSPSNKVTEKGKDVELRCDPISGHTALYWYRQSLGQGLEFLIYFQGNSAPDKSGLPSDRFSAERTGGSVSTLTIQRTQQEDSAVYLCASSFDRASEQYFGPGTRLTVT.

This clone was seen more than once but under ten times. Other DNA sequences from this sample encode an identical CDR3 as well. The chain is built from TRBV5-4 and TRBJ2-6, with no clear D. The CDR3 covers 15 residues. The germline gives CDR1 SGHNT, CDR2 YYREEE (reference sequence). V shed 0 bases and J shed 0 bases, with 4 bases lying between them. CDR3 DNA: TGTGCCAGCAGCTTGGCCTTCTCTGGGGCCAACGTCCTGACTTTC. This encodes CASSLAFSGANVLTF.

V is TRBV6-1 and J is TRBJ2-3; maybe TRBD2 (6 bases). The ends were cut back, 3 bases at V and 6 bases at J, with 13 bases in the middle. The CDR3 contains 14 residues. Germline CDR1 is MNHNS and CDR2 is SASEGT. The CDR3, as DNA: TGTGCCAGCAGTGACGTGGGGGGTCCTGATACGCAGTATTTT. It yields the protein CASSDVGGPDTQYF.

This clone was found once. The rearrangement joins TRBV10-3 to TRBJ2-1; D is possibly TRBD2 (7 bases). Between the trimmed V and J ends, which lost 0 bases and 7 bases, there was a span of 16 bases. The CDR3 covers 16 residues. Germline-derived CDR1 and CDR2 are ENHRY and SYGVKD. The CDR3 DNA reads TGTGCCATCAGTGAGTCGATGGGGGGGCTCCGGAATGAGCAGTTCTTC. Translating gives CAISESMGGLRNEQFF.

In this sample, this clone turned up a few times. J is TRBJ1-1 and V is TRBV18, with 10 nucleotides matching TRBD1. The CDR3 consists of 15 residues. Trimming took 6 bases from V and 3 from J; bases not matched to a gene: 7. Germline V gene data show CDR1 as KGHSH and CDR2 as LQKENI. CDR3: CASSLRTGGDTEAFF. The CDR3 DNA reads TGTGCCAGCTCCCTCAGGACAGGGGGGGACACTGAAGCTTTCTTT.

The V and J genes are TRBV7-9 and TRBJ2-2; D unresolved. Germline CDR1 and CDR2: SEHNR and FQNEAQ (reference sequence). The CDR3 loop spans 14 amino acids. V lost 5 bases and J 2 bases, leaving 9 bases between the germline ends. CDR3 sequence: CASSRYTNTGELFF. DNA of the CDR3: TGTGCCAGCAGCCGATATACAAACACCGGGGAGCTGTTTTTT.

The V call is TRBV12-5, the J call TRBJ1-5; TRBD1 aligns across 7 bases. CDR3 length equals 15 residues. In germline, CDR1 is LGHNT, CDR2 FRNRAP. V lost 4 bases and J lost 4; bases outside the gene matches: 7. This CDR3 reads CASGSDRLANQPQHF. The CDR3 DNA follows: TGTGCTAGTGGTTCGGACAGGTTAGCAAATCAGCCCCAGCATTTT.

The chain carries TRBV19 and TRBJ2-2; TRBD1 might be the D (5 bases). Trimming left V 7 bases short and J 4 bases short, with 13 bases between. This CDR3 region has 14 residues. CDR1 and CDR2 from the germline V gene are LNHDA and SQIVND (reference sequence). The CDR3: CASTGLGSTGELFF. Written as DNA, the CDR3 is TGTGCCAGTACAGGGCTCGGGTCCACCGGGGAGCTGTTTTTT.

DNA for the CDR3: TGCAGCGTTGGCGGGCGGGGCGCCTACGAGCAGTACTTC. Its protein product is CSVGGRGAYEQYF. The chain is built from TRBV29-1 and TRBJ2-7; maybe TRBD2 (6 bases). Trimming removed 4 bases from V and 2 bases from J, with 12 bases in between. The CDR3 contains 13 residues. CDR1 is SQVTM and CDR2 is ANQGSEA in the germline V gene.